Below, 12 T cell receptor beta chains from the same sample are listed, as sequenced in a study of CD8 T cells in ankylosing spondylitis. Regarding the study as a whole: Characteristic, it appeared, of ankylosing spondylitis blood was a TCR beta motif of fewer than 10 highly homologous variants.

No antigen has been identified for these receptors. TCRdb analysed the 5' RACE reads with MiXCR anew, one entry per CDR3 protein. This sample yields more than 650,000 distinct CDR3 sequences, of which 12% are seen a single time; 0.51% belongs to the top ten. The sample consisted of blood, either unsorted or a sorted T cell fraction (not recorded which). These receptors were taken from a male donor with ankylosing spondylitis.

This clonotype was counted between two and nine times. The chain couples TRBV4-3 to TRBJ2-1; 9 bases are a match to TRBD2. The germline V gene encodes CDR1 LGHNA and CDR2 YSLEER. CDR3 length: 15 amino acids. V was clipped by 2 bases and J by 8 bases; unmatched bases: 7. The CDR3 sequence is CASSQLGTSPDEQFF. CDR3 coding DNA: TGCGCCAGCAGCCAACTCGGGACTAGCCCCGATGAGCAGTTCTTC.

A few counts support this clonotype. V is TRBV20-1 and J is TRBJ2-7, with no clear D. CDR3 length: 11 residues. V lost 3 bases to trimming and J lost 5 bases, with 8 bases between them. Germline loops: CDR1 DFQATT, CDR2 SNEGSKA (reference sequence). As DNA, the CDR3 is TGCAGTGCTAGCCCTCTCGACGAGCAGTACTTC. Translation gives CSASPLDEQYF.

The CDR3 here is CASSPEGAVSSYEQYF. As DNA, the CDR3 is TGTGCCAGCAGCCCTGAGGGAGCAGTTAGCTCCTACGAGCAGTACTTC. V gene TRBV7-8 combines with J gene TRBJ2-7; D may be TRBD2 (5 bases). Germline CDR1 is SGHVS and CDR2 is FQNEAQ. V was pared by 5 bases and J by 0 bases, with 17 bases between. This CDR3 is 16 amino acids long.

This clonotype appeared a few times. The chain couples TRBV6-4 to TRBJ2-5, with 9 bases aligning to TRBD1. V dropped 4 bases and J dropped 9; count of bases not matched to a gene: 6. The CDR3 runs 13 residues. From germline, CDR1 is MRHNA and CDR2 SNTAGT. The CDR3 region has the DNA TGTGCCAGCAGTGCCGGGACAGGGAGCGCCCAGTACTTC. It encodes CASSAGTGSAQYF.

This clonotype was seen a handful of times. J is TRBJ2-1 and V is TRBV10-3; D gene uncertain. Germline V CDR1 and CDR2: ENHRY, SYGVKD. This CDR3 has 14 residues. Trimming pared 3 bases from V and 10 bases from J, leaving 16 bases between. CDR3 sequence (DNA): TGTGCCATCAGTGATATCGGCCCCCCTCGGGAGCAGTTCTTC. Protein product: CAISDIGPPREQFF.

The rearrangement links TRBV5-1 to TRBJ2-5; D perhaps matches TRBD1 (6 bases). The germline CDR1 and CDR2 sequences are SGHRS and YFSETQ. CDR3 length: 17 amino acids. Trimming shortened V by 2 bases and J by 5 bases, and 22 bases separated the two germline ends. CDR3 amino acids: CASSLNPDRPSGETQYF. CDR3 DNA: TGCGCCAGCAGCTTAAACCCCGACAGGCCCTCGGGGGAGACCCAGTACTTC.

The chain uses TRBV6-1 and TRBJ1-1, with 10 bases fitting TRBD1. CDR3 length: 15 amino acids. Trimming took 7 bases from V and 7 from J; bases not matched to a gene: 12. Germline CDR1 is MNHNS and CDR2 is SASEGT. In DNA form, the CDR3 reads TGTGCCAGCATTCGAACACCGGGACAGGGGATTGAAGCTTTCTTT. Protein sequence: CASIRTPGQGIEAFF.

The chain employs TRBV11-2 and TRBJ2-1; 9 positions match TRBD2. The CDR3 contains 16 residues. Germline CDR1 SGHAT, CDR2 FQNNGV. V lost 5 bases, J lost 5 bases, and 10 bases stayed unmatched. Here the CDR3 DNA reads TGTGCCAGCAGCGGCGAGCGGGGGGCCCAAGACAATGAGCAGTTCTTC. It is translated as CASSGERGAQDNEQFF.

J is TRBJ2-3 and V is TRBV7-2; D call uncertain. CDR1 SGHTA and CDR2 FQGNSA come from the germline V gene. The CDR3 sequence is 16 residues long. V lost 5 bases, J lost 6 bases, and 21 bases lay in between. CDR3 sequence (DNA): TGTGCCAGCAGCCCAGAGCCGTGGCCACCCACGGATACGCAGTATTTT. The encoded protein is CASSPEPWPPTDTQYF.

The chain combines TRBV5-6 with TRBJ1-1, with 7 bases lining up with TRBD1. Per germline, CDR1 SGHDT and CDR2 YYEEEE. The CDR3 runs 11 residues. The ends lost 2 bases at V and 10 bases at J; junction bases unmatched: 2. The CDR3 spells CASSFQGGAFF. As DNA, the CDR3 is TGTGCCAGCAGCTTCCAGGGGGGAGCTTTCTTT.

This clonotype was detected only a few times. This chain uses TRBV20-1 with TRBJ2-7; D not resolved. The CDR3 totals 15 residues. Trimming left V 1 base short and J 1 base short, with 14 bases between. Germline V lookup: CDR1 DFQATT, CDR2 SNEGSKA (reference sequence). The CDR3 spells CSARATKTGSYEQYF. The CDR3 DNA follows: TGCAGTGCTAGAGCCACTAAGACTGGTTCCTACGAGCAGTACTTC.

The chain carries TRBV30 and TRBJ2-5; TRBD2 matches 9 bases. The germline V gene has CDR1 GTSNPN and CDR2 SVGIG (reference sequence). V gave up 1 base and J gave up 6 bases; unmatched junction bases: 3. This CDR3 comprises 13 residues. The CDR3 nucleotides are TGTGCCTGGAGTGCCGGGACTAGCAAGACCCAGTACTTC. It is translated as CAWSAGTSKTQYF.